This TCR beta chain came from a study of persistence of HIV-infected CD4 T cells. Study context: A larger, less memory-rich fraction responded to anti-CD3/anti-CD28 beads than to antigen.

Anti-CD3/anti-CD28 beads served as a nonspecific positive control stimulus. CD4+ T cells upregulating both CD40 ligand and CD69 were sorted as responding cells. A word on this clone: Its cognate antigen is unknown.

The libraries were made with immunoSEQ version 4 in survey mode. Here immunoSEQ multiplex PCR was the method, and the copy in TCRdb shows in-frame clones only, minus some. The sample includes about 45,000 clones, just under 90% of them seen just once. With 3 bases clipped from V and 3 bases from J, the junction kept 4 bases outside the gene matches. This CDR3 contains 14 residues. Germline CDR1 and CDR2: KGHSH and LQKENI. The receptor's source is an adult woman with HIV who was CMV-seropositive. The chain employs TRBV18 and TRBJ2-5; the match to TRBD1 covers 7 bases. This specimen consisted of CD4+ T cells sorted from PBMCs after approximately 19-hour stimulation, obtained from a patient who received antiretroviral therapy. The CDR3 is CASSPRQGKETQYF. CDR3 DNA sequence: TGTGCCAGCTCACCCCGACAGGGAAAAGAGACCCAGTACTTC.